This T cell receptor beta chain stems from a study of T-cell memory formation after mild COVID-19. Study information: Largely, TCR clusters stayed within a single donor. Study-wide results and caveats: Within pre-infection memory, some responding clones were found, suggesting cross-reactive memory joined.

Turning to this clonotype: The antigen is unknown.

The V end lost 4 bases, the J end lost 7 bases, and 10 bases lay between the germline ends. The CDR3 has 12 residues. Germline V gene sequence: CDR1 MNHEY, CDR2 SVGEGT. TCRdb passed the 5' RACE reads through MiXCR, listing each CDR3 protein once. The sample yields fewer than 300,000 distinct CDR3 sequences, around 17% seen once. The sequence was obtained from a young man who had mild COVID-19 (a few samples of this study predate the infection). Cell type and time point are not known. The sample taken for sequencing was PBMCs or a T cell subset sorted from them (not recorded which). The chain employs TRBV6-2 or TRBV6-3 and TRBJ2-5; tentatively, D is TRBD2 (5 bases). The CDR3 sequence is CASSSGRGTQYF. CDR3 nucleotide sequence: TGTGCCAGCAGTTCTGGACGGGGGACCCAGTACTTC.